The 26 T cell receptor beta chains below were found in one sample sequenced in a study of regulatory T cells in long-lasting Graves disease. Time point specified: newly diagnosed GD, antithyroid drugs for less than 3 months. The TCR library used RNA extracted from PBMCs. CDR3 regions were amplified by Arm-PCR using iRepertoire HTBI primers to build TCR beta libraries. TCRdb re-derived calls from the multiplex PCR reads in MiXCR, one entry per CDR3 protein. The profile shows approximately 270,000 distinct CDR3 sequences, 15% to 20% of them singletons. These records were also assigned to another study, of T cells in Graves' hyperthyroidism and ophthalmopathy.

Specimen: peripheral blood mononuclear cells (PBMCs), collected at new diagnosis, from a patient treated with antithyroid drugs. The source is a woman aged 25 to 39 with Graves disease.

On this clonotype: This sequence may be a read error, since a much larger clone differs from it by one base. This chain uses TRBV6-1 with TRBJ2-3; 11 bases agree with TRBD2. CDR3 length: 17 residues. Germline values: CDR1 MNHNS, CDR2 SASEGT. CDR3 region: CAGSGPGLAGYTDTQYF. For the CDR3, the DNA is TGTGCCGGCAGTGGGCCTGGACTAGCGGGCTACACAGATACGCAGTATTTT.

This clonotype was picked up many times. V and J are TRBV20-1 and TRBJ1-1; weak D call: TRBD1 (6 bases). Germline CDR1 and CDR2: DFQATT and SNEGSKA (reference sequence). The CDR3 loop spans 14 amino acids. V gave up 3 bases and J gave up 4 bases, with 15 bases separating them. CDR3 coding DNA: TGCAGTGCTAGCATTGAGGGGGTAGCCACTGAAGCTTTCTTT. As protein: CSASIEGVATEAFF.

This chain uses TRBV20-1 with TRBJ1-1; no clear D. The germline V gene encodes CDR1 DFQATT and CDR2 SNEGSKA (reference sequence). Trimming cost V 8 bases and J 0 bases, with 13 bases left between them. This CDR3 contains 13 residues. CDR3 nucleotide sequence: TGCAGTCCCGAACGAGAAATGAACACTGAAGCTTTCTTT. This gives the protein CSPEREMNTEAFF.

This clonotype was recorded at least ten times. This chain joins TRBV24-1 and TRBJ2-1, with 9 bases fitting TRBD2. The CDR3 spans 15 residues. Unmatched junction bases numbered 6, after V lost 5 bases and J lost 5 bases. Germline loops: CDR1 KGHDR, CDR2 SFDVKD. CDR3 nucleotides: TGTGCCACCAGTGTTTCGAGCGGGGGGCACAATGAGCAGTTCTTC. It codes for CATSVSSGGHNEQFF.

This clonotype was detected many times. The rearrangement uses TRBV20-1 and TRBJ2-5; D tentatively reads TRBD1 or TRBD2 (6 bases each). Germline loops: CDR1 DFQATT, CDR2 SNEGSKA (reference sequence). V shed 1 base and J shed 3 bases, with 15 bases lying between them. CDR3 length equals 15 residues. The CDR3 region is CSARGLRGQEETQYF. Written as DNA, the CDR3 is TGCAGTGCTAGAGGACTCCGGGGGCAGGAAGAGACCCAGTACTTC.

Concerning this clonotype: A far bigger clonotype differs at one base, so this is likely a read error. V and J are TRBV2 and TRBJ1-2; TRBD1 aligns across 10 bases. Per the germline V gene, CDR1 is SNHLY and CDR2 is FYNNEI. This CDR3 has 13 amino acids. Trimming at V came to 6 bases and at J to 8 bases, leaving 6 bases not matched to a gene. The CDR3 bases are TGTGCCAGCAGCCCCGGGACAGGGGAAGGCTACACCTTC. Amino acid sequence: CASSPGTGEGYTF.

This clonotype appeared a few times. With a much larger clone just one base away, this may be a read error. No conserved phenylalanine or tryptophan is present at the end of the CDR3, so a read error is the likely explanation. This sequence joins TRBV7-2 and TRBJ1-1; D perhaps matches TRBD1 (5 bases). The CDR3 has 15 residues. Germline V gene lookup returns CDR1 SGHTA and CDR2 FQGNSA. Trimming removed 1 base from V and 5 bases from J, with 14 bases in between. CDR3: CASSLEPSGGTEAFL. CDR3 bases: TGTGCCAGCAGCTTAGAACCTTCGGGGGGGACTGAAGCTTTCCTT.

This sequence joins TRBV18 and TRBJ1-1; D unresolved. The CDR3 has 12 residues. V was shortened by 6 bases and J by 8 bases, with 13 bases between the two germline ends. Germline V CDR1 and CDR2: KGHSH, LQKENI. CDR3 in DNA: TGTGCCAGCTCCCGGGCTGGGCGGGAAGCTTTCTTT. Protein product: CASSRAGREAFF.

Points on this clonotype: Only one base separates this from a far larger clonotype, so it likely reflects a read error. The J gene is TRBJ2-7, the V gene TRBV7-9; D is ambiguous. The CDR3 spans 15 residues. Germline values: CDR1 SEHNR, CDR2 FQNEAQ (reference sequence). Trimming removed 1 base from V and 3 bases from J, with 13 bases in between. CDR3 bases: TGTGCCAGCAGCTTAGATCGAGGAGCATTCTACGAGCAGTACTTC. Its protein is CASSLDRGAFYEQYF.

A note on this clonotype: A much larger clone is a single base away; this may be a read error. Because it lacks the conserved phenylalanine or tryptophan at the end, this CDR3 is likely a read error. The V and J genes are TRBV6-5 and TRBJ1-5; D ambiguous. Trimming shortened V by 0 bases and J by 3 bases, and 6 bases separated the two germline ends. CDR1 is MNHEY and CDR2 is SVGAGI in the germline V gene. This CDR3 region has 14 residues. Written as DNA, the CDR3 is TGTGCCAGCAGTTACTCAAGTATCAATCAGCCCCAGCATTCT. Translation gives CASSYSSINQPQHS.

This clonotype was observed at least ten times. The chain couples TRBV19 to TRBJ1-1; the D gene is possibly TRBD1 (5 bases). Trimming removed 3 bases from V and 6 bases from J, with 20 bases in between. The germline gives CDR1 LNHDA, CDR2 SQIVND (reference sequence). The CDR3 is 16 amino acids. As DNA, the CDR3 is TGTGCCAGTAGTATGTCCTGGCGGCAGGGTCGGCCTGAAGCTTTCTTT. Translated: CASSMSWRQGRPEAFF.

This clonotype was detected ten times or more. The V gene is TRBV20-1, the J gene TRBJ1-1; D is unresolved. Germline V lookup: CDR1 DFQATT, CDR2 SNEGSKA (reference sequence). The CDR3 runs to 12 residues. V lost 1 base, J lost 0 bases, and 3 bases lay in between. In DNA form, the CDR3 reads TGCAGTGCTAGAGTTATGAACACTGAAGCTTTCTTT. Encoded protein: CSARVMNTEAFF.

The chain carries TRBV7-2 and TRBJ2-1; 9 bases match TRBD2. CDR3 length: 16 residues. V gave up 5 bases and J gave up 4 bases; unmatched junction bases: 9. Germline V gives CDR1 SGHTA, CDR2 FQGNSA. The CDR3, as DNA: TGTGCCAGCAGCAAAGCGGCTAGCGGGGTGTACAATGAGCAGTTCTTC. Protein: CASSKAASGVYNEQFF.

Note on this clonotype: This could be a read error, since a much larger clone is one nucleotide away. The chain recombines TRBV6-2 or TRBV6-3 with TRBJ1-2; D gene ambiguous. V dropped 6 bases and J dropped 8 bases, with 22 bases sitting between them. Germline assignment: CDR1 MNHEY and CDR2 SVGEGT. The CDR3 is 15 residues long. The CDR3 coding sequence is TGTGCCAGCAGCCCATCACGGGTGGACCTTTCAGGCTACACCTTC. This sequence encodes CASSPSRVDLSGYTF.

In this sample, this clonotype turned up many times. The chain combines TRBV19 with TRBJ1-5; 8 bases are a match to TRBD1. Germline lookup yields CDR1 LNHDA and CDR2 SQIVND (reference sequence). The CDR3 extends over 16 amino acids. Trimming took 7 bases from V and 7 from J; bases not matched to a gene: 15. In DNA, the CDR3 is TGTGCCAGTACCTTATCTCCCAGGGGGCTAGGGCAGCCCCAGCATTTT. Amino acids: CASTLSPRGLGQPQHF. Full variable domain (remainder filled in from reference TRBV19 and TRBJ1-5): DGGITQSPKYLFRKEGQNVTLSCEQNLNHDAMYWYRQDPGQGLRLIYYSQIVNDFQKGDIAEGYSVSREKKESFPLTVTSAQKNPTAFYLCASTLSPRGLGQPQHFGDGTRLSIL.

This clonotype was picked up many times. This chain connects TRBV5-4 to TRBJ1-2, with D maybe TRBD1 (6 bases). Trimming cost V 0 bases and J 8 bases, with 11 bases left between them. The germline V gene encodes CDR1 SGHNT and CDR2 YYREEE (reference sequence). The CDR3 contains 13 residues. The CDR3 sequence: CASSLDRDHGYTF. CDR3 bases: TGTGCCAGCAGCTTGGACAGGGATCACGGCTACACCTTC.

This chain uses TRBV25-1 with TRBJ2-2; D is unclear. The V gene lost 4 bases and the J gene lost 4 bases, with 7 bases spanning the gap. Germline values: CDR1 MGHDK, CDR2 SYGVNS. There are 13 residues in the CDR3. This CDR3 is CASSALATGELFF. CDR3 DNA sequence: TGTGCCAGCAGTGCCCTTGCCACCGGGGAGCTGTTTTTT.

This clonotype was seen at least ten times. The chain combines TRBV20-1 with TRBJ1-1, with TRBD1 identical over 10 bases. The V gene's germline CDR1 is DFQATT and CDR2 SNEGSKA (reference sequence). V lost 3 bases, J lost 4 bases, and 5 bases stayed unmatched. The CDR3 consists of 14 residues. The CDR3 DNA reads TGCAGTGCTAGTGACAGGGGGCCGGCCACTGAAGCTTTCTTT. This translates into CSASDRGPATEAFF.

This clonotype was counted ten times or more. The rearrangement joins TRBV7-2 to TRBJ1-1; D gene uncertain. This CDR3 has 13 residues. Trimming cost V 5 bases and J 4 bases, with 11 bases left between them. Looked up from germline, CDR1 is SGHTA and CDR2 is FQGNSA. The CDR3 nucleotides read TGTGCCAGCAGCCCAGCGGTGGTCACTGAAGCTTTCTTT. Protein sequence: CASSPAVVTEAFF.

Of note for this clonotype: Without the conserved terminal phenylalanine or tryptophan, this CDR3 likely stems from a read error. The rearrangement links TRBV20-1 to TRBJ1-5, with D possibly TRBD1 on 5 matching bases. Between the trimmed V and J ends, which lost 6 bases and 2 bases, there was a span of 14 bases. The CDR3 is 14 residues long. The germline V gene encodes CDR1 DFQATT and CDR2 SNEGSKA (reference sequence). In DNA form, the CDR3 reads TGCAGTGCGGGGGTAGGGCACGGCAATCAGCCCCAGCATCTT. Encoded protein: CSAGVGHGNQPQHL.

This clonotype showed up many times. V gene TRBV7-9 combines with J gene TRBJ1-1; unclear D gene. Looked up from germline, CDR1 is SEHNR and CDR2 is FQNEAQ (reference sequence). Trimming shortened V by 5 bases and J by 4 bases, and 11 bases separated the two germline ends. The CDR3 runs 13 residues. DNA for the CDR3: TGTGCCAGCAGCCCGGTCCTGGGCACTGAAGCTTTCTTT. Residues: CASSPVLGTEAFF.

In its sample, this clonotype was seen many times. The V gene is TRBV5-1, the J gene TRBJ1-1, with D possibly being TRBD1 (5 bases). Per the germline V gene, CDR1 is SGHRS and CDR2 is YFSETQ. CDR3 length equals 13 residues. Trimming stripped 4 bases from V and 1 base from J, with 8 bases between. The chain's CDR3 is CASSRDQNTEAFF. CDR3 DNA: TGCGCCAGCAGCCGGGACCAGAACACTGAAGCTTTCTTT.

The chain is built from TRBV25-1 and TRBJ1-3, with D possibly matching TRBD1 (5 bases). Germline V gene data show CDR1 as MGHDK and CDR2 as SYGVNS. The germline V and J ends were trimmed by 2 bases and 0 bases, with 8 bases remaining between them. There are 15 residues in the CDR3. The CDR3 sequence is CASSEEGISGNTIYF. In DNA, the CDR3 is TGTGCCAGCAGTGAAGAGGGGATCTCTGGAAACACCATATATTTT.

This chain connects TRBV28 to TRBJ1-2, with TRBD1 matching over 7 bases. Looked up from germline, CDR1 is MDHEN and CDR2 is SYDVKM. V shed 3 bases and J 4 bases; nucleotides not matched to a gene: 5. The length of the CDR3 is 14 residues. The DNA for the CDR3 is TGTGCCAGCAGTTTCACAGGGGAGGGCTATGGCTACACCTTC. Residues: CASSFTGEGYGYTF.

The table lists this clonotype with many counts. V gene TRBV12-3 or TRBV12-4 combines with J gene TRBJ1-1; perhaps TRBD1 as D (5 bases). V shed 10 bases and J shed 1 base, with 16 bases lying between them. This CDR3 has 14 residues. This chain's CDR3 is CATVAGRRNTEAFF. Written as DNA, the CDR3 is TGTGCCACGGTCGCGGGACGTAGGAACACTGAAGCTTTCTTT.

This clonotype was recorded a few times. J is TRBJ1-1 and V is TRBV19; the match to TRBD1 covers 8 bases. The CDR3 loop spans 13 amino acids. The germline gives CDR1 LNHDA, CDR2 SQIVND (reference sequence). Trimming at V came to 4 bases and at J to 5 bases, leaving 3 bases not matched to a gene. CDR3 coding DNA: TGTGCCAGTAGTAATAACAGGGGGACTGAAGCTTTCTTT. It translates to CASSNNRGTEAFF.